This is a list of T cell receptor beta chains from one sample in a study of blood T cell repertoires in COVID-19. Profiling relied on immunoSEQ multiplex PCR, and the TCRdb table lists in-frame clones only, not all of them. Of fewer than 400,000 clones detected, roughly nine tenths appear once; the ten largest clones hold roughly 1.9%. The specimen was peripheral blood. The receptors were gathered from a woman aged 30 to 39 with COVID-19, enrolled during active disease. Each CDR3 is given with its conserved first and last residue. The order of the fields is clone size, V gene, J gene, CDR3 length, D gene, CDR3 protein, CDR3 DNA. A D gene is named only where the DNA matches it firmly. A clone size is listed for some rows: how often the clone was seen (once, few, many), or a class if it is expanded.

size: .; V: TRBV4-1; J: TRBJ2-7; length: 15; D: .; CDR3: CASSPSNPTPYEQYF; DNA: TGCGCCAGCAGCCCCTCTAACCCCACCCCTTACGAGCAGTACTTC
size: .; V: TRBV6-2/TRBV6-3; J: TRBJ2-3; length: 16; D: TRBD2; CDR3: CASSYPTSGGTDTQYF; DNA: TGTGCCAGCAGTTACCCGACTAGCGGGGGCACAGATACGCAGTATTTT
size: .; V: TRBV5-4; J: TRBJ2-1; length: 13; D: .; CDR3: CASGATNYNEQFF; DNA: TGTGCCAGCGGGGCGACGAACTACAATGAGCAGTTCTTC
size: .; V: TRBV24-1; J: TRBJ2-5; length: 14; D: TRBD1; CDR3: CATQGGQYQETQYF; DNA: TGTGCCACACAGGGGGGCCAGTACCAAGAGACCCAGTACTTC
size: .; V: TRBV7-8; J: TRBJ1-6; length: 12; D: .; CDR3: CASSPGRGPLHF; DNA: TGTGCCAGCAGCCCCGGGAGGGGTCCCCTCCACTTT
size: .; V: TRBV30; J: TRBJ1-6; length: 14; D: .; CDR3: CAWTNGQRNSPLHF; DNA: TGTGCCTGGACGAACGGACAGAGAAATTCACCCCTCCACTTT
size: .; V: TRBV27; J: TRBJ1-6; length: 14; D: TRBD1; CDR3: CASSFGTENSPLHF; DNA: TGTGCCAGCAGTTTTGGGACAGAAAATTCACCCCTCCACTTT
size: .; V: TRBV6-5; J: TRBJ1-1; length: 15; D: .; CDR3: CASGGLFSRGTEAFF; DNA: TGTGCCAGCGGCGGGTTATTCTCCCGGGGCACTGAAGCTTTCTTT
size: .; V: TRBV5-5; J: TRBJ1-5; length: 16; D: TRBD1; CDR3: CASSLGQGAWNQPQHF; DNA: TGTGCCAGCAGCTTGGGGCAGGGGGCTTGGAATCAGCCCCAGCATTTT
size: .; V: TRBV7-2; J: TRBJ2-5; length: 15; D: TRBD1; CDR3: CASSLAEQGSETQYF; DNA: TGTGCCAGCAGCTTAGCCGAACAGGGGTCAGAGACCCAGTACTTC
size: .; V: TRBV20-1; J: TRBJ2-1; length: 17; D: TRBD2; CDR3: CSASASGGAVVDNEQFF; DNA: TGCAGTGCTAGTGCAAGCGGGGGGGCCGTTGTTGACAATGAGCAGTTCTTC
size: .; V: TRBV7-2; J: TRBJ1-1; length: 14; D: .; CDR3: CASSLTTPNTEAFF; DNA: TGTGCCAGCAGCTTAACTACCCCAAACACTGAAGCTTTCTTT
size: .; V: TRBV24-1; J: TRBJ2-1; length: 14; D: .; CDR3: CATSGAGINNEQFF; DNA: TGTGCCACCAGTGGGGCAGGGATCAACAATGAGCAGTTCTTC
size: few; V: TRBV10-2; J: TRBJ1-1; length: 11; D: .; CDR3: CASSDFGEAFF; DNA: TGCGCCAGCAGTGATTTCGGGGAAGCTTTCTTT
size: .; V: TRBV30; J: TRBJ1-1; length: 13; D: .; CDR3: CAWSVSRGTEAFF; DNA: TGTGCCTGGAGTGTAAGTCGGGGAACTGAAGCTTTCTTT
size: .; V: TRBV5-4; J: TRBJ2-3; length: 15; D: TRBD2; CDR3: CASSFQRGGTDTQYF; DNA: TGTGCCAGCAGCTTCCAGCGGGGGGGCACAGATACGCAGTATTTT
size: few; V: TRBV18; J: TRBJ1-2; length: 12; D: .; CDR3: CASSPPLGGYTF; DNA: TGTGCCAGCTCACCACCCCTAGGTGGCTACACCTTC